One T cell receptor beta chain is described in this entry. Its specificity is unknown. Repertoires were generated with immunoSEQ multiplex PCR, while TCRdb's copy carries only in-frame clones and drops some. Of about 79,000 clones in the sample, 85% to 90% were seen once. V was shortened by 5 bases and J by 0 bases, with 11 bases between the two germline ends. The CDR3 is 14 residues long. Germline V gene data show CDR1 as SGHAT and CDR2 as FQNNGV. This entry belongs to a study of T cells in localized non-small cell lung cancer. Findings and caveats of the study: A median about 54 of the top 100 tumor clones appeared in adjacent lung. Compared with tumor, uninvolved adjacent lung displayed greater T cell clonality, ranking highest overall. Because sequencing included only one region (of the tumor), heterogeneity remains possible. A raised T cell density in blood coincided with lengthier overall survival.

Sequences were derived from peripheral blood, sampled before any cancer treatment. The genes are TRBV11-2 and TRBJ2-7; perhaps TRBD2 as D (5 bases). The sequence came from a woman aged 35 to 70 with stage I squamous cell lung carcinoma. The CDR3 loop is CASSQVGNSYEQYF. CDR3 coding DNA: TGTGCCAGCAGCCAGGTCGGGAACTCCTACGAGCAGTACTTC. Supplemented by reference TRBV11-2 and TRBJ2-7, the full variable domain reads EAGVAQSPRYKIIEKRQSVAFWCNPISGHATLYWYQQILGQGPKLLIQFQNNGVVDDSQLPKDRFSAERLKGVDSTLKIQPAKLEDSAVYLCASSQVGNSYEQYFGPGTRLTVT.